This TCR beta chain was recovered during a study of T cell responses to AZD1222 COVID-19 vaccine. The study's findings and limits: The donor group comprised mostly white British people and more females; the analysis possibly underestimated clonal diversity. Just a handful of AZD1222 recipients were seropositive at baseline. Following two doses of AZD1222, Spike-specific TCR breadth and depth rose.

The repertoire was sequenced with immunoSEQ multiplex PCR; TCRdb's copy has only in-frame clones and lacks some. This sample has some 110,000 clones; around 91% occur once, and the top ten carry roughly 1.5%. Germline-derived CDR1 and CDR2 are LNHDA and SQIVND (reference sequence). V gave up 7 bases and J gave up 6 bases, with 9 bases separating them. CDR3 length: 11 amino acids. On this clone itself: The antigen is undetermined.

The starting material was peripheral blood, obtained 28 days after the second AZD1222 dose. The chain joins TRBV19 to TRBJ1-1; D remains unclear. The clonotype was recovered from an adult who received the AZD1222 COVID-19 vaccine. CDR3 sequence: CASTGRAEAFF. The CDR3 bases are TGTGCCAGTACGGGGAGGGCTGAAGCTTTCTTT.